These 17 T cell receptor beta chains came from one sample sequenced in a study of shared clonotypes between healthy human individuals. Profiling relied on immunoSEQ multiplex PCR, and the TCRdb table lists in-frame clones only, not all of them. The sample has about 2.4 million clones, over 85% seen once; the top ten hold around 0.4%. The sequenced sample consisted of naive CD4+ T cells from PBMCs. As for subset: CD45RA+ positively selected. The receptors come from a man between 18 and 29 years old in good health. Some clones in this sample may be carry-over from other donors' samples.

The chain combines TRBV2 with TRBJ2-1; possible D gene TRBD2, 6 bases. The V gene's germline CDR1 is SNHLY and CDR2 FYNNEI. This CDR3 region has 14 residues. V was pared by 7 bases and J by 0 bases, with 10 bases between. The CDR3 DNA sequence: TGTGCCAGCACTCGGGGGAACTCCTACAATGAGCAGTTCTTC. The encoded protein is CASTRGNSYNEQFF.

The J gene is TRBJ1-4, the V gene TRBV30; weak D call: TRBD1 (6 bases). V was trimmed by 0 bases and J by 14 bases, leaving 25 bases between them. The CDR3 runs to 16 residues. Germline-derived CDR1 and CDR2 are GTSNPN and SVGIG (reference sequence). In nucleotides, the CDR3 is TGTGCCTGGAGTGTACCAGGGGCCCTAGCCGGGGTTCCCCTGTTTTTT. Encoded protein: CAWSVPGALAGVPLFF.

On this clone: Additional DNA sequences in this sample encode the identical CDR3. The chain employs TRBV18 and TRBJ1-1, with TRBD1 as a possible D gene (6 bases). The CDR3 totals 14 residues. Germline V gene sequence: CDR1 KGHSH, CDR2 LQKENI. Trimming took 3 bases from V and 1 from J, leaving 9 bases between them. The CDR3 coding sequence is TGTGCCAGCTCACCTTCGACAGGGAACACTGAAGCTTTCTTT. It codes for CASSPSTGNTEAFF.

This chain joins TRBV9 and TRBJ1-1; D may be TRBD1 (5 bases). This CDR3 is 15 amino acids long. V was clipped by 0 bases and J by 3 bases, with 12 bases between them. Germline V gene sequence: CDR1 SGDLS, CDR2 YYNGEE. CDR3 DNA sequence: TGTGCCAGCAGCGTAGAATCAGGAGGGGACACTGAAGCTTTCTTT. Translated: CASSVESGGDTEAFF.

This chain uses TRBV6-5 with TRBJ1-1; D not certain. This CDR3 spans 11 amino acids. Germline-derived CDR1 and CDR2 are MNHEY and SVGAGI. Trimming removed 2 bases at V and 8 bases at J, with 6 bases between. CDR3 DNA: TGTGCCAGCAGTTACGATGCAGAAGCTTTCTTT. Protein product: CASSYDAEAFF.

Of note for this clone: The same CDR3 can be traced to other DNA sequences in this sample. The CDR3 DNA sequence: TGCGCCAGCAGCTCAGGGACAGGGGCCTACAATGAGCAGTTCTTC. Amino acid sequence: CASSSGTGAYNEQFF. This rearrangement joins TRBV5-1 to TRBJ2-1; 10 nucleotides agree with TRBD1. Germline V CDR1 and CDR2: SGHRS, YFSETQ. This CDR3 is built from 15 residues. V gave up 3 bases and J gave up 2 bases; unmatched junction bases: 2.

This chain uses TRBV7-2 with TRBJ1-2, with a tentative D call TRBD1 (5 bases). Trimming pared 0 bases from V and 2 bases from J, leaving 13 bases between. This CDR3 has 16 residues. In germline, CDR1 is SGHTA, CDR2 FQGNSA. The CDR3: CASSLAGGGVNYGYTF. CDR3 nucleotide sequence: TGTGCCAGCAGCTTAGCCGGAGGAGGGGTGAACTATGGCTACACCTTC.

The V call is TRBV5-8, the J call TRBJ1-1, with no clear D. Trimming shortened V by 0 bases and J by 4 bases, and 7 bases separated the two germline ends. The CDR3 is made up of 13 amino acids. Looked up from germline, CDR1 is SGHTS and CDR2 is YDEGEE. The DNA of the CDR3 is TGTGCCAGCAGCTTGGTGAGGGTCACTGAAGCTTTCTTT. It encodes CASSLVRVTEAFF.

The chain is built from TRBV18 and TRBJ1-5; D may be TRBD1 (5 bases). Trimming cost V 3 bases and J 3 bases, with 12 bases left between them. This CDR3 contains 15 residues. Germline V lookup: CDR1 KGHSH, CDR2 LQKENI. CDR3 nucleotide sequence: TGTGCCAGCTCACCGATGGGGACCAACAATCAGCCCCAGCATTTT. Translation gives CASSPMGTNNQPQHF.

With respect to this clone: At the DNA level, this CDR3 is encoded by other sequences in the same sample as well. CDR3 coding DNA: TGTGCCAGCTCACCAGGAACAGGGTCCACCGGGGAGCTGTTTTTT. It codes for CASSPGTGSTGELFF. V and J are TRBV18 and TRBJ2-2; TRBD1 might be the D (6 bases). The CDR3 sequence is 15 residues long. The germline gives CDR1 KGHSH, CDR2 LQKENI. Trimming removed 2 bases at V and 4 bases at J, with 11 bases between.

This chain joins TRBV19 and TRBJ2-7, with 9 nucleotides matching TRBD2. CDR3 length: 18 residues. Losses at the gene ends were 4 bases for V and 0 bases for J; bases not matched to a gene: 13. Germline V gene sequence: CDR1 LNHDA, CDR2 SQIVND (reference sequence). The CDR3: CASSKSTSGLLISYEQYF. In nucleotides, the CDR3 is TGTGCCAGTAGTAAGTCGACTAGCGGTTTACTAATCTCCTACGAGCAGTACTTC.

The DNA for the CDR3 is TGTGCCAGCGACGACAGGGTGCTTAACTATGGCTACACCTTC. This encodes CASDDRVLNYGYTF. The J gene is TRBJ1-2, the V gene TRBV6-1; TRBD1 matches at 7 bases. The CDR3 totals 14 residues. Trimming at V came to 8 bases and at J to 1 base, leaving 7 bases not matched to a gene. Germline values: CDR1 MNHNS, CDR2 SASEGT.

The chain employs TRBV6-5 and TRBJ2-3; TRBD2 aligns across 7 bases. Trimming took 2 bases from V and 3 from J; bases not matched to a gene: 5. The CDR3 loop spans 15 amino acids. CDR1 is MNHEY, CDR2 SVGAGI, per germline. The CDR3 nucleotides read TGTGCCAGCAGTTACATTCGGGGAGGGACAGATACGCAGTATTTT. It encodes CASSYIRGGTDTQYF.

The genes are TRBV6-1 and TRBJ2-3; 8 bases are a match to TRBD1. The CDR3 covers 16 residues. Trimming removed 2 bases from V and 7 bases from J; junction bases left unmatched: 11. Germline CDR1 and CDR2: MNHNS and SASEGT. For the CDR3, the DNA is TGTGCCAGCAGTGAAAGGCCTGGGACAGGTCCCTATACGCAGTATTTT. This codes for CASSERPGTGPYTQYF.

CDR3 DNA sequence: TGTGCCAGCAGCTCGACAGGGGCCCTCTCCTACGAGCAGTACTTC. Amino acids: CASSSTGALSYEQYF. The J gene is TRBJ2-7, the V gene TRBV7-8; 8 nucleotides line up with TRBD1. This CDR3 has 15 residues. The germline V gene has CDR1 SGHVS and CDR2 FQNEAQ. Trimming took 4 bases from V and 0 from J; bases not matched to a gene: 5.

The chain couples TRBV7-9 to TRBJ1-4; TRBD1 matches at 7 bases. The V gene's germline CDR1 is SEHNR and CDR2 FQNEAQ (reference sequence). Trimming at V came to 6 bases and at J to 4 bases, leaving 5 bases not matched to a gene. The CDR3 totals 14 residues. The chain's CDR3 is CASRKGQFNEKLFF. The CDR3 bases are TGTGCCAGCAGGAAGGGACAGTTTAATGAAAAACTGTTTTTT.

V is TRBV11-2 and J is TRBJ2-3, with 10 positions matching TRBD2. The CDR3 is 16 residues long. The J segment lost 0 bases and the V segment lost 5 bases, leaving 5 bases of the junction unmatched. The germline CDR1 and CDR2 sequences are SGHAT and FQNNGV. CDR3 DNA sequence: TGTGCCAGCAGCCCAGCTAGCGGGGGAAGCACAGATACGCAGTATTTT. It codes for CASSPASGGSTDTQYF.